This T cell receptor (beta chain) was identified in a study of T cell responses to AZD1222 COVID-19 vaccine. Study-level information: Second-dose timings of about 4 or about 12 weeks were pooled. General study points: Spike-specific TCR depth and breadth grew after two AZD1222 doses.

With respect to this clone: Its antigen is undetermined.

Profiling relied on immunoSEQ multiplex PCR, and the TCRdb table lists in-frame clones only, not all of them. Of over 90,000 clones listed, roughly 88% were seen once; the top ten hold around 4.8%. V lost 2 bases and J 3 bases, leaving 3 bases between the germline ends. In germline, CDR1 is SGHNT, CDR2 YYREEE (reference sequence). The CDR3 is 12 amino acids. This rearrangement joins TRBV5-4 to TRBJ1-5; D is unclear. The clonotype originates from an adult in good health. Sequenced here: peripheral blood, sampled on day 0 of AZD1222 vaccination. This chain's CDR3 is CASSFNNQPQHF. CDR3 bases: TGTGCCAGCAGCTTTAACAATCAGCCCCAGCATTTT.